This passage covers 17 T cell receptor beta chains from one sample sequenced in a study of blood T cell repertoires in COVID-19. The repertoire was sequenced with immunoSEQ multiplex PCR; TCRdb's copy has only in-frame clones and lacks some. This sample has around 47,000 clones; approximately 79% occur once, and the top ten carry 35% to 50%. Specimen: peripheral blood. The origin of the receptors is a human donor in a cohort sampled during active COVID-19.

A single count supports this clone. The genes are TRBV29-1 and TRBJ2-7; the D gene is possibly TRBD2 (5 bases). Germline V gene sequence: CDR1 SQVTM, CDR2 ANQGSEA. Trimming cost V 6 bases and J 5 bases, with 11 bases left between them. This CDR3 spans 11 amino acids. CDR3 nucleotides: TGCAGCGTCCGGTGGGGAGACGAGCAGTACTTC. Translation gives CSVRWGDEQYF.

This rearrangement joins TRBV9 to TRBJ2-2, with TRBD1 as a possible D gene (6 bases). Germline V gives CDR1 SGDLS, CDR2 YYNGEE. The CDR3 has 15 residues. Trimming took 0 bases from V and 4 from J, leaving 10 bases between them. The CDR3 sequence is CASSVGGRGTGELFF. The DNA of the CDR3 is TGTGCCAGCAGCGTAGGGGGGCGAGGCACCGGGGAGCTGTTTTTT.

This chain connects TRBV6-5 to TRBJ1-2; D is ambiguous. Germline CDR1 reads MNHEY; CDR2 reads SVGAGI. V was shortened by 7 bases and J by 4 bases, with 13 bases between the two germline ends. This CDR3 has 13 amino acids. In DNA form, the CDR3 reads TGTGCCAGCATAGGACTGCCACTCTATGGCTACACCTTC. Translated: CASIGLPLYGYTF.

CDR3 protein: CASSRTSGGANEQFF. The CDR3 nucleotides read TGTGCCAGCAGCCGGACTAGCGGGGGGGCCAATGAGCAGTTCTTC. The V gene is TRBV7-9, the J gene TRBJ2-1; 15 bases are shared with TRBD2. Germline V gene sequence: CDR1 SEHNR, CDR2 FQNEAQ (reference sequence). This CDR3 has 15 amino acids. V trimming: 5 bases; J trimming: 6 bases; junction bases outside the gene matches: 2. Combining the CDR3 with reference TRBV7-9 and TRBJ2-1 gives the whole variable domain DTGVSQNPRHKITKRGQNVTFRCDPISEHNRLYWYRQTLGQGPEFLTYFQNEAQLEKSRLLSDRFSAERPKGSFSTLEIQRTEQGDSAMYLCASSRTSGGANEQFFGPGTRLTVL.

This chain uses TRBV3-1 (or the pseudogene TRBV3-2) with TRBJ1-2, with D perhaps TRBD1 (5 bases). This CDR3 contains 15 residues. Trimming stripped 3 bases from V and 5 bases from J, with 16 bases between. Germline CDR1 reads LGHDT; CDR2 reads YNNKEL (reference sequence). CDR3 DNA: TGTGCCAGCAGCCAGCCCAAGACAGCAAAGTATGGCTACACCTTC. Translated: CASSQPKTAKYGYTF.

The chain combines TRBV7-6 with TRBJ1-2, with 7 bases lining up with TRBD1. CDR1 is SGHVS, CDR2 FNYEAQ, per germline. The J segment lost 6 bases and the V segment lost 5 bases, leaving 15 bases of the junction unmatched. The CDR3 has 16 amino acids. CDR3 sequence: CASSARQGLTQDGYTF. DNA for the CDR3: TGTGCCAGCAGCGCCCGACAGGGTCTTACACAGGATGGCTACACCTTC.

The gene calls are TRBV24-1 and TRBJ2-2, with 9 bases that match TRBD1. CDR1 and CDR2 (germline): KGHDR, SFDVKD. The CDR3 length is 14 residues. Trimming removed 6 bases from V and 7 bases from J; junction bases left unmatched: 5. The CDR3 is CATSLQGAGGELFF. CDR3 nucleotides: TGTGCCACCAGTTTACAGGGGGCCGGCGGGGAGCTGTTTTTT.

The rearrangement uses TRBV19 and TRBJ2-3; TRBD1 might be the D (5 bases). CDR1 LNHDA and CDR2 SQIVND come from the germline V gene (reference sequence). This CDR3 has 13 residues. V lost 5 bases and J lost 4, with 10 bases in between. The CDR3 DNA reads TGTGCCAGTAGTGCAGGGTTGGCAGATACGCAGTATTTT. It codes for CASSAGLADTQYF.

J is TRBJ1-4 and V is TRBV5-4; the match to TRBD1 covers 7 bases. The CDR3 consists of 13 residues. Germline values: CDR1 SGHNT, CDR2 YYREEE (reference sequence). With 4 bases clipped from V and 8 bases from J, the junction kept 5 bases outside the gene matches. CDR3 DNA: TGTGCCAGCAGCCGTAACAGGGGCGAAAAACTGTTTTTT. Its protein product is CASSRNRGEKLFF. The full variable domain, completed using reference TRBV5-4 and TRBJ1-4, is ETGVTQSPTHLIKTRGQQVTLRCSSQSGHNTVSWYQQALGQGPQFIFQYYREEENGRGNFPPRFSGLQFPNYSSELNVNALELDDSALYLCASSRNRGEKLFFGSGTQLSVL.

The chain uses TRBV24-1 and TRBJ2-1, with D unresolved. The ends were cut back, 2 bases at V and 0 bases at J, with 10 bases in the middle. CDR1 is KGHDR, CDR2 SFDVKD, per germline. CDR3 size: 16 residues. The chain's CDR3 is CATSDSAVSSYNEQFF. In DNA form, the CDR3 reads TGTGCCACCAGTGATTCCGCAGTTTCCTCCTACAATGAGCAGTTCTTC.

J is TRBJ2-1 and V is TRBV7-6; D perhaps matches TRBD2 (6 bases). The ends were cut back, 1 base at V and 6 bases at J, with 13 bases in the middle. The CDR3 has 15 amino acids. CDR1 and CDR2 (germline): SGHVS, FNYEAQ. The CDR3 sequence: CASSLGTAGFNEQFF. In DNA, the CDR3 is TGTGCCAGCAGCTTAGGCACCGCGGGGTTCAATGAGCAGTTCTTC.

V usage is TRBV18 and J usage is TRBJ2-3; D is possibly TRBD2 (5 bases). The CDR3 has 14 residues. CDR1 KGHSH and CDR2 LQKENI come from the germline V gene. The ends were cut back, 6 bases at V and 4 bases at J, with 14 bases in the middle. The CDR3 DNA sequence: TGTGCCAGCTCTCAAGGTAGCGCGGCAGATACGCAGTATTTT. It is translated as CASSQGSAADTQYF.

This clone was counted between two and nine times. This chain links TRBV10-2 with TRBJ1-5; 9 bases fit TRBD1. The CDR3 consists of 16 residues. CDR1 and CDR2 (germline): WSHSY, SAAADI. With V trimmed by 6 bases and J by 7 bases, 13 bases remained unmatched. The CDR3, as DNA: TGCGCCAGCAGACAAGGACAGGGGAGCACTATACAGCCCCAGCATTTT. It codes for CASRQGQGSTIQPQHF.

The J gene is TRBJ2-3, the V gene TRBV16; 12 positions match TRBD2. This CDR3 contains 19 residues. V lost 0 bases and J lost 11; bases outside the gene matches: 18. Germline loops: CDR1 KGHSY, CDR2 FQNENV. The CDR3 region is CASSQSRGLAGGYRPLQYF. CDR3 nucleotides: TGTGCCAGCAGCCAATCCAGGGGGCTAGCGGGGGGGTACCGACCCCTGCAGTATTTT.

V usage is TRBV19 and J usage is TRBJ2-6; a possible D gene is TRBD1 (6 bases). The CDR3 totals 16 residues. Germline values: CDR1 LNHDA, CDR2 SQIVND (reference sequence). V was pared by 7 bases and J by 0 bases, with 13 bases between. The CDR3 loop reads CASNRDTRSGANVLTF. The CDR3 DNA is TGTGCCAGTAATCGGGACACGCGCTCTGGGGCCAACGTCCTGACTTTC.

This chain joins TRBV27 and TRBJ2-4; D perhaps matches TRBD2 (7 bases). Trimming left V 6 bases short and J 4 bases short, with 25 bases between. This CDR3 has 18 amino acids. Germline V gene data show CDR1 as MNHEY and CDR2 as SMNVEV (reference sequence). The chain's CDR3 is CASSKLGDRGGLKNIQYF. CDR3 sequence (DNA): TGTGCCAGCAGCAAATTAGGCGATAGGGGGGGGCTGAAAAACATTCAGTACTTC.

This clone was seen only once. This CDR3 reads CASSLALGTRGTDTQYF. The DNA for the CDR3 is TGTGCCAGCAGCTTGGCTCTTGGGACTAGGGGTACAGATACGCAGTATTTT. V gene TRBV5-4 combines with J gene TRBJ2-3; TRBD2 agrees at 8 bases. From germline, CDR1 is SGHNT and CDR2 YYREEE (reference sequence). The trim removed 0 bases at V and 3 bases at J, leaving 9 bases unmatched. This CDR3 contains 17 residues.